This TCR beta chain emerged from a study of cytomegalovirus exposure and HLA in healthy donors. The study's findings and limits: Specificity of a few CMV-associated chains for CMV antigens was verified in vitro. Later work associated approximately 17,000 TCR beta sequences with HLA alleles at 0.05 false discovery rate. In the analysis, some V segments, TRBV6-2 and TRBV6-3 included, were excluded as indistinguishable.

Primers included in the PCR were 60 Vbeta and 13 Jbeta primers. Libraries were prepared by immunoSEQ multiplex PCR; TCRdb keeps only in-frame clonotypes and omits some of them. Altogether about 130,000 clones are present, approximately 80% being singletons, with the ten largest covering almost 3%. Trimming removed 1 base from V and 6 bases from J, with 7 bases in between. Germline CDR1 is SGHTA and CDR2 is FQGNSA. This CDR3 region has 12 residues. As regards this clone: Its matching antigen is unknown.

The chain is built from TRBV7-2 and TRBJ2-7; D gene unclear. Sequenced sample: PBMCs. The source is a woman younger than 30 in good health and CMV-seropositive. This CDR3 reads CASSLGVSEQYF. The CDR3 DNA follows: TGTGCCAGCAGCTTAGGCGTCTCCGAGCAGTACTTC.